The 12 T cell receptor beta chains listed next were all sequenced from one sample in a study of metastatic and nonmetastatic thyroid tumors (dated by TCRdb to the early 2020s). No treatment had been received by any patient before thyroid surgery. Library preparation employed PCR. The instrument given in TCRdb is Illumina HiSeq 4000. TCRdb ran its own pipeline on the public reads, namely fastp trimming at Q25 and MiXCR clone calling, and kept in-frame beta chains. The sample data list tens of thousands of clones, and 15% to 20% of these were observed just once. Clones ranked in the top ten supply roughly 6.6% of the sample. Sequencing was done on a sample of blood. All receptors come from a male donor with papillary thyroid cancer or a benign thyroid nodule (not recorded which). Some clones in this sample may be carry-over from other donors' samples.

This clone showed up many times. The gene calls are TRBV20-1 and TRBJ2-3, with 11 bases matching TRBD1. Losses at the gene ends were 5 bases for V and 6 bases for J; bases not matched to a gene: 7. Per germline, CDR1 DFQATT and CDR2 SNEGSKA (reference sequence). The CDR3 runs 14 residues. CDR3 nucleotide sequence: TGCAGTGCTCCCAGGACAGGGGGCGTTGATACGCAGTATTTT. Encoded protein: CSAPRTGGVDTQYF.

The chain uses TRBV20-1 and TRBJ2-1, with D possibly matching TRBD1 (6 bases). Germline loops: CDR1 DFQATT, CDR2 SNEGSKA (reference sequence). CDR3 length: 12 amino acids. Trimming pared 5 bases from V and 4 bases from J, leaving 9 bases between. The CDR3 region is CSASTGYNEQFF. As DNA, the CDR3 is TGCAGTGCTTCCACAGGGTACAATGAGCAGTTCTTC.

This clone was seen ten or more times. V is TRBV12-3 or TRBV12-4 and J is TRBJ1-1, with D tentatively TRBD1 (5 bases). This CDR3 region has 14 residues. V was pared by 4 bases and J by 4 bases, with 13 bases between. CDR3 sequence reads: CASSSDSWGTEAFF. CDR3 DNA sequence: TGTGCCAGCAGTTCCGACAGCTGGGGCACTGAAGCTTTCTTT.

The V and J genes are TRBV27 and TRBJ1-2, with 7 bases aligning to TRBD1. The CDR3 totals 14 residues. Germline V gene lookup returns CDR1 MNHEY and CDR2 SMNVEV (reference sequence). With V trimmed by 4 bases and J by 6 bases, 8 bases remained unmatched. This CDR3 is CASSSGDRIDGYTF. The CDR3 DNA follows: TGTGCCAGCAGTTCAGGGGACAGAATAGATGGCTACACCTTC.

In this sample, this clone turned up many times. The chain links TRBV5-1 to TRBJ2-7; possible D gene TRBD1, 5 bases. From germline, CDR1 is SGHRS and CDR2 YFSETQ. The germline V and J ends were trimmed by 0 bases and 4 bases, with 11 bases remaining between them. The CDR3 length is 14 residues. This chain's CDR3 is CASSLVPGRYEQYF. The CDR3 region has the DNA TGCGCCAGCAGCTTGGTCCCAGGGCGGTACGAGCAGTACTTC.

This clone is labeled medium-sized. The CDR3 region has the DNA TGTGCCAGCAGCTTCGGACAGGGGAGTCAGCCCCAGCATTTT. Amino acids: CASSFGQGSQPQHF. This sequence joins TRBV12-3 or TRBV12-4 and TRBJ1-5; 9 bases map to TRBD1. The J segment lost 6 bases and the V segment lost 6 bases, leaving 6 bases of the junction unmatched. This CDR3 has 14 amino acids.

This clone came up many times. Its ends do not fully match the called genes, so a read error is possible. The CDR3 bases are TGTGCCAGCAGCCCATACCCGACTTTTGATACGCGGTATTTT. Its translation is CASSPYPTFDTRYF. The chain has TRBV7-3 and TRBJ2-3; no firm D call. CDR1 is SGHTA and CDR2 is FQGTGA in the germline V gene. The CDR3 is 14 residues long.

This clone was seen many times. This CDR3 is CASTPQGAHEQYF. The DNA of the CDR3 is TGTGCCAGCACCCCCCAGGGGGCCCACGAGCAGTACTTC. The chain has TRBV28 and TRBJ2-7; 8 bases fit TRBD1. Looked up from germline, CDR1 is MDHEN and CDR2 is SYDVKM. V trimming: 7 bases; J trimming: 5 bases; junction bases outside the gene matches: 7. The CDR3 length is 13 residues. The complete variable domain, with remaining parts taken from reference TRBV28 and TRBJ2-7, reads DVKVTQSSRYLVKRTGEKVFLECVQDMDHENMFWYRQDPGLGLRLIYFSYDVKMKEKGDIPEGYSVSREKKERFSLILESASTNQTSMYLCASTPQGAHEQYFGPGTRLTVT.

This clone was recorded at least ten times. This rearrangement joins TRBV19 to TRBJ2-1; 11 positions agree with TRBD2. V shed 5 bases and J 9 bases; nucleotides not matched to a gene: 9. The germline V gene has CDR1 LNHDA and CDR2 SQIVND (reference sequence). There are 15 residues in the CDR3. CDR3 sequence reads: CASSLLAGVAGEQFF. As DNA, the CDR3 is TGTGCCAGTAGTTTACTAGCGGGAGTTGCGGGTGAGCAGTTCTTC.

This clone was counted at least ten times. The V and J genes are TRBV28 and TRBJ2-2, with D perhaps given as TRBD1 or TRBD2 (5 bases each). Trimming took 7 bases from V and 4 from J, leaving 19 bases between them. Germline CDR1 and CDR2: MDHEN and SYDVKM. This CDR3 has 16 amino acids. The CDR3 coding sequence is TGTGCCAGCACCCCGCTGAGGGGCGCGGGCACCGGGGAGCTGTTTTTT. It is translated as CASTPLRGAGTGELFF.

This clone was recorded at least ten times. Possible read error: a much larger clone is one base away. This sample includes further DNA sequences coding for the same CDR3. V and J are TRBV2 and TRBJ1-1; unclear D gene. This CDR3 spans 14 amino acids. Germline V gives CDR1 SNHLY, CDR2 FYNNEI. DNA of the CDR3: TGTGCCAGCAGTTACCCGGTCGTGAACACTGAAGCCTTCTTT. Its translation: CASSYPVVNTEAFF.

Many counts were recorded for this clone. V gene TRBV5-1 combines with J gene TRBJ2-7, with 12 bases fitting TRBD2. Germline V gene lookup returns CDR1 SGHRS and CDR2 YFSETQ. V lost 4 bases, J lost 4 bases, and 3 bases stayed unmatched. This CDR3 spans 14 amino acids. CDR3 loop: CASSLGTSGYEQYF. The CDR3 DNA reads as TGCGCCAGCAGCCTCGGGACTAGCGGGTACGAGCAGTACTTC.